The 22 T cell receptor beta chains below come from one sample, sequenced in a study of identical twins. Each CDR3 protein gets one entry after TCRdb re-called the 5' RACE reads with MiXCR. The sample has under 250,000 distinct CDR3 sequences; approximately 9% are singletons. The sample comprised memory (CD45RO+) T cells sorted from blood. These receptor sequences come from a woman under 30 in good health.

The V call is TRBV3-1, the J call TRBJ2-7; the D gene is possibly TRBD1 (6 bases). The germline V gene has CDR1 LGHDT and CDR2 YNNKEL (reference sequence). V was trimmed by 7 bases and J by 5 bases, leaving 15 bases between them. The CDR3 extends over 13 amino acids. The CDR3 coding sequence is TGTGCCAGCATCCCCCGTGGGGGCCACGAGCAGTACTTC. The encoded protein is CASIPRGGHEQYF.

This clonotype was observed a few times. The chain uses TRBV6-1 and TRBJ2-1, with 10 positions matching TRBD1. This CDR3 is 16 amino acids long. Losses at the gene ends were 5 bases for V and 0 bases for J; bases not matched to a gene: 4. Germline V lookup: CDR1 MNHNS, CDR2 SASEGT. The CDR3, as DNA: TGTGCCAGCAGTCGCGGACAGGGGGGCTCCTACAATGAGCAGTTCTTC. It specifies CASSRGQGGSYNEQFF.

Only a few counts were recorded for this clonotype. V and J are TRBV15 and TRBJ2-7; TRBD1 matches at 7 bases. The V and J ends lost 9 bases and 3 bases, in that order; junction bases with no gene match: 20. Germline V gene data show CDR1 as LNHNV and CDR2 as YYDKDF (reference sequence). The length of the CDR3 is 17 residues. The CDR3 reads CATASGGRGLRSYEQYF. DNA for the CDR3: TGTGCCACAGCCTCAGGGGGTCGAGGGTTAAGAAGCTACGAGCAGTACTTC.

This clonotype turned up a few times. This chain connects TRBV20-1 to TRBJ2-7; 8 bases agree with TRBD2. After removal of 1 base from V and 5 bases from J, the junction contained 13 bases not matched to a gene. The CDR3 has 16 residues. CDR1 is DFQATT and CDR2 is SNEGSKA in the germline V gene (reference sequence). CDR3 DNA sequence: TGCAGTGCTAGAGGGCTGGGCGGGAGGCAACAGGACGAGCAGTACTTC. Protein product: CSARGLGGRQQDEQYF.

In this sample, this clonotype turned up a few times. The V call is TRBV12-3 or TRBV12-4, the J call TRBJ1-2; no clear D. Trimming cost V 4 bases and J 6 bases, with 9 bases left between them. This CDR3 has 12 amino acids. CDR3: CASSWAVNGYTF. The CDR3, as DNA: TGTGCCAGCAGTTGGGCGGTGAATGGCTACACCTTC.

This clonotype was observed many times. The chain links TRBV11-1 to TRBJ2-3; TRBD2 matches 11 bases. There are 18 residues in the CDR3. Germline V gene data show CDR1 as SGHAT and CDR2 as FQDESV (reference sequence). V lost 3 bases, J lost 3 bases, and 11 bases stayed unmatched. The CDR3 here is CASSFPPRLAGTTDTQYF. The CDR3 DNA is TGTGCCAGCAGCTTTCCCCCTCGACTAGCGGGAACTACAGATACGCAGTATTTT.

A few counts support this clonotype. The CDR3: CASSATGLEDEQFF. Written as DNA, the CDR3 is TGCGCCAGCAGCGCCACCGGACTGGAGGATGAGCAGTTCTTC. V and J are TRBV5-1 and TRBJ2-1; possible D gene TRBD2, 5 bases. CDR1 SGHRS and CDR2 YFSETQ come from the germline V gene. Trimming left V 4 bases short and J 8 bases short, with 16 bases between. CDR3 length equals 14 residues.

This clonotype was found a few times. The chain links TRBV28 to TRBJ1-2; 8 nucleotides agree with TRBD1. V shed 6 bases and J 8 bases; nucleotides not matched to a gene: 8. The CDR3 length is 13 residues. Germline CDR1 reads MDHEN; CDR2 reads SYDVKM. As DNA, the CDR3 is TGTGCCAGCAGCAGGGGGCGCCCCTGGGGCTACACCTTC. Its translation: CASSRGRPWGYTF.

The rearrangement links TRBV7-2 to TRBJ1-2; D uncertain. The germline V gene has CDR1 SGHTA and CDR2 FQGNSA. CDR3 length equals 15 residues. V lost 1 base to trimming and J lost 1 base, with 10 bases between them. CDR3 DNA sequence: TGTGCCAGCAGCTTAGTCCGGGCGCTTAACTATGGCTACACCTTC. Protein product: CASSLVRALNYGYTF.

This clonotype has just a few counts. This rearrangement joins TRBV12-3 or TRBV12-4 to TRBJ1-4, with D perhaps matching TRBD1 (6 bases). The CDR3 is 14 amino acids. Trimming pared 7 bases from V and 8 bases from J, leaving 17 bases between. In DNA, the CDR3 is TGTGCCAGCACCCCCCGGGGGACAAACGAAAAACTGTTTTTT. It encodes CASTPRGTNEKLFF.

This rearrangement joins TRBV3-1 to TRBJ2-3; TRBD2 matches 9 bases. This CDR3 contains 19 residues. The J segment lost 0 bases and the V segment lost 2 bases, leaving 12 bases of the junction unmatched. Germline CDR1 and CDR2: LGHDT and YNNKEL (reference sequence). The CDR3 reads CASSQLAGGPKESTDTQYF. The CDR3 DNA reads as TGTGCCAGCAGCCAACTCGCGGGAGGGCCGAAGGAGAGCACAGATACGCAGTATTTT.

The chain carries TRBV6-2 or TRBV6-3 and TRBJ2-1; 15 positions agree with TRBD2. The CDR3 loop spans 15 amino acids. The germline CDR1 and CDR2 sequences are MNHEY and SVGEGT. V was pared by 8 bases and J by 13 bases, with 12 bases of the junction left unmatched. CDR3 in DNA: TGTGCCAGCCGCATTCGTGGACTAGCGGGAGGGACACAGTTCTTC. Translated: CASRIRGLAGGTQFF.

This clonotype was picked up many times. This chain uses TRBV6-1 with TRBJ2-7, with D unresolved. Trimming took 3 bases from V and 0 from J, leaving 12 bases between them. The germline CDR1 and CDR2 sequences are MNHNS and SASEGT. This CDR3 region has 15 residues. The CDR3 coding sequence is TGTGCCAGCAGTGATTATCCGGCAAACTCCTACGAGCAGTACTTC. Its protein product is CASSDYPANSYEQYF.

The chain couples TRBV6-1 to TRBJ2-3; perhaps TRBD2 as D (7 bases). In germline, CDR1 is MNHNS, CDR2 SASEGT. The CDR3 is 14 amino acids. Trimming cost V 10 bases and J 8 bases, with 22 bases left between them. As DNA, the CDR3 is TGTGCCACAAGGGGGGGGGCAGGTCTGGGTACGCAGTATTTT. It translates to CATRGGAGLGTQYF.

This clonotype has more than one count but fewer than ten. The V call is TRBV20-1, the J call TRBJ2-3, with TRBD2 matching 9 bases. This CDR3 comprises 14 residues. V was pared by 6 bases and J by 2 bases, with 6 bases of the junction left unmatched. The germline CDR1 and CDR2 sequences are DFQATT and SNEGSKA (reference sequence). CDR3 nucleotide sequence: TGCAGTGCCGTTCTAGCGGGGACCACAGATACGCAGTATTTT. It translates to CSAVLAGTTDTQYF.

The V gene is TRBV9, the J gene TRBJ2-3, with D uncertain. The V end was cut by 4 bases, the J end by 0 bases, with 12 bases between. The V gene's germline CDR1 is SGDLS and CDR2 YYNGEE. The CDR3 sequence is 15 residues long. The CDR3 is CASSPRAASTDTQYF. The CDR3 region has the DNA TGTGCCAGCAGCCCCCGGGCAGCTAGCACAGATACGCAGTATTTT.

This chain joins TRBV29-1 and TRBJ1-2, with TRBD1 matching 8 bases. The CDR3 is 12 amino acids. Germline CDR1 is SQVTM and CDR2 is ANQGSEA. Here the CDR3 DNA reads TGCACCGCTGAGGGACAGGCCTATGGCTACACCTTC. It is translated as CTAEGQAYGYTF.

This clonotype was detected ten times or more. The chain joins TRBV5-1 to TRBJ2-1; 7 bases agree with TRBD1. Germline CDR1 SGHRS, CDR2 YFSETQ. The CDR3 covers 14 residues. The V segment lost 0 bases and the J segment 6 bases; nucleotides outside the gene matches: 3. CDR3 loop: CASSLGQGLNEQFF. Written as DNA, the CDR3 is TGCGCCAGCAGCTTGGGACAGGGCCTCAATGAGCAGTTCTTC.

This clonotype showed up just a few times. The V and J genes are TRBV20-1 and TRBJ2-7, with TRBD1 matching over 12 bases. Per germline, CDR1 DFQATT and CDR2 SNEGSKA (reference sequence). Germline trimming cut 5 bases from V and 9 bases from J; bases unmatched to any gene: 8. CDR3 size: 13 residues. The CDR3 region is CSAAGTGGAVQYF. The CDR3 DNA follows: TGCAGTGCTGCCGGGACAGGGGGCGCGGTGCAGTACTTC.

This rearrangement joins TRBV12-3 or TRBV12-4 to TRBJ2-5, with a weak D call TRBD1 (7 bases). The CDR3 is made up of 14 amino acids. The ends were cut back, 3 bases at V and 7 bases at J, with 15 bases in the middle. The CDR3 is CASSLTRGLGTQYF. The CDR3 DNA is TGTGCCAGCAGTTTGACTAGGGGGCTGGGGACCCAGTACTTC.

This clonotype has a handful of counts. This chain connects TRBV5-1 to TRBJ2-1, with D maybe TRBD2 (5 bases). The CDR3 totals 13 residues. Trimming left V 4 bases short and J 8 bases short, with 13 bases between. Germline CDR1 and CDR2: SGHRS and YFSETQ. The DNA of the CDR3 is TGCGCCAGCAGCGCCTCTAGCAGCGATGAGCAGTTCTTC. It is translated as CASSASSSDEQFF.

V is TRBV18 and J is TRBJ2-3, with D uncertain. The CDR3 extends over 16 amino acids. V was pared by 3 bases and J by 6 bases, with 19 bases between. Germline assignment: CDR1 KGHSH and CDR2 LQKENI. The CDR3, as DNA: TGTGCCAGCTCACCTCCGTCCCATCTGTTTGGTGATACGCAGTATTTT. Encoded protein: CASSPPSHLFGDTQYF. Based on the CDR3 plus reference TRBV18 and TRBJ2-3, the full variable domain is NAGVMQNPRHLVRRRGQEARLRCSPMKGHSHVYWYRQLPEEGLKFMVYLQKENIIDESGMPKERFSAEFPKEGPSILRIQQVVRGDSAAYFCASSPPSHLFGDTQYFGPGTRLTVL.